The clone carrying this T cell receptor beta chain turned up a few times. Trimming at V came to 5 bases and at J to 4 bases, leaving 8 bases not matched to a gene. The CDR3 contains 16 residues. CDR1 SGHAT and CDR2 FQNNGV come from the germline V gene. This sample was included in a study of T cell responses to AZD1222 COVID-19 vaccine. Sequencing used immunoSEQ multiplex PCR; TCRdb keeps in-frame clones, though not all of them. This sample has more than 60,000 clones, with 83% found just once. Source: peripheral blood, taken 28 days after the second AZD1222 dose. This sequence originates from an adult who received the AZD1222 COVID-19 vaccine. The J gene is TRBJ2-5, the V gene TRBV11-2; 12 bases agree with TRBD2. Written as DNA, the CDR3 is TGTGCCAGCAGCCTCAGACTAGCGGGAGCGGGAGAGACCCAGTACTTC. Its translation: CASSLRLAGAGETQYF.